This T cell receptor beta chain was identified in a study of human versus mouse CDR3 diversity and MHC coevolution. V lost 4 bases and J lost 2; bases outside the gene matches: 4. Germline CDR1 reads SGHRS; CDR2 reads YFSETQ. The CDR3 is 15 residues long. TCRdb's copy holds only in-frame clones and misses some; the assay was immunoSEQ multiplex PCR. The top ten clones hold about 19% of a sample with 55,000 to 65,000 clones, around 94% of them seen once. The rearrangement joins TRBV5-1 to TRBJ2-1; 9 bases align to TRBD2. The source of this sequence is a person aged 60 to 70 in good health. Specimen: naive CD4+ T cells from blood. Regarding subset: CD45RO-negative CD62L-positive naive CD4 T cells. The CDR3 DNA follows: TGCGCCAGCAGCCAGGCGGGAGGGGCCTACAATGAGCAGTTCTTC. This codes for CASSQAGGAYNEQFF.